The TCR beta chain described here comes from a study of T cell responses to AZD1222 COVID-19 vaccine. Assay used: immunoSEQ multiplex PCR; TCRdb lists only in-frame clones, some missing. The table includes 100,000 or so clones, 80% to 90% detected once. The study's findings and limits: Spike-specific TCR breadth and depth went up after people got two AZD1222 doses. White British donors predominated, females outnumbered males, and clonal diversity was possibly underestimated. Sampling that yielded the repertoires occurred only after the peak T cell response.

Concerning this clone itself: Antigen: not known.

The sequencing here drew on peripheral blood, taken on day 0 of AZD1222 vaccination. This clonotype was sampled from an adult in good health.

The CDR3 here is CASSLERIPNIQYF. The CDR3 DNA sequence: TGCGCCAGCAGCTTGGAAAGGATCCCAAACATTCAGTACTTC. The chain recombines TRBV5-1 with TRBJ2-4; D unclear. This CDR3 spans 14 amino acids. Germline V gives CDR1 SGHRS, CDR2 YFSETQ. Trimming took off 0 bases at V and 6 bases at J, with 10 bases between the two ends.